These 31 T cell receptor beta chains came from one sample sequenced in a study of blood T cells in healthy people across ages (dated by TCRdb to about 2015). The method was 5' RACE. The sample was run on an Illumina HiSeq 2500. A second PCR of about 7 to 12 cycles was performed with a sample-barcoded 5' primer and a J-beta primer mix. Using fastp at Q25 and MiXCR, TCRdb reprocessed the public reads and kept productive beta chains. Each CDR3 protein gets just one entry, which takes the most common genes and DNA from the rows behind it. The sample includes approximately 690,000 distinct CDR3 sequences, with around 43% observed a single time. Of the sample, approximately 31% falls within the top ten clones. Source material: blood. These receptors all come from an older man in good health.

The chain recombines TRBV6-2 or TRBV6-3 with TRBJ2-3; weak D call: TRBD1 (5 bases). With 0 bases removed from V and 6 bases from J, the gap between germline ends came to 10 bases. This CDR3 comprises 14 residues. Germline V lookup: CDR1 MNHEY, CDR2 SVGEGT. CDR3 loop: CASSYSRVVDTQYF. The CDR3 bases are TGTGCCAGCAGTTACTCCAGGGTCGTCGATACGCAGTATTTT.

This clonotype was detected a few times. The genes are TRBV4-1 and TRBJ1-5, with a weak D call TRBD1 (5 bases). Germline loops: CDR1 MGHRA, CDR2 YSYEKL. V shed 0 bases and J shed 5 bases, with 20 bases lying between them. This CDR3 is built from 18 residues. CDR3 nucleotide sequence: TGCGCCAGCAGCCAAGAGGTTTCAGGGTTCCAGACCTATCAGCCCCAGCATTTT. This gives the protein CASSQEVSGFQTYQPQHF.

This chain joins TRBV7-2 and TRBJ2-1, with D possibly called TRBD1 or TRBD2 (6 bases each). The DNA end favors TRBJ2-7, so the J call may be wrong. Per the germline V gene, CDR1 is SGHTA and CDR2 is FQGNSA. This CDR3 spans 11 amino acids. The CDR3 coding sequence is TGTGCCAGCCAGGGGAGGAATGAGCAGTACTTC. Its translation: CASQGRNEQYF.

V is TRBV6-6 and J is TRBJ1-2, with D uncertain. Germline CDR1 MNHNY, CDR2 SVGAGI (reference sequence). The ends were cut back, 6 bases at V and 4 bases at J, with 9 bases in the middle. CDR3 length equals 12 residues. The CDR3 protein is CASSFPAYGYTF. In DNA, the CDR3 is TGTGCCAGCAGCTTCCCGGCCTATGGCTACACCTTC.

As DNA, the CDR3 is TGTGCCAGCAGCCCCCGGACTAGCGGGAGGGGTAGGGAGACCCAGTACTTC. Encoded protein: CASSPRTSGRGRETQYF. The rearrangement uses TRBV9 and TRBJ2-5; 15 bases fit TRBD2. V shed 4 bases and J 5 bases; nucleotides not matched to a gene: 9. Germline CDR1 is SGDLS and CDR2 is YYNGEE. CDR3 size: 17 residues.

As to this clonotype: This may arise from a read error, as a much more abundant clone is one base away. The chain uses TRBV7-6 and TRBJ2-7; TRBD1 is a possible D gene (6 bases). CDR3 length equals 14 residues. Trimming left V 5 bases short and J 3 bases short, with 14 bases between. Germline V gene lookup returns CDR1 SGHVS and CDR2 FNYEAQ. The CDR3 spells CASSRQTGIYEQYF. The DNA of the CDR3 is TGTGCCAGCAGCCGGCAAACAGGGATCTACGAGCAGTACTTC.

This chain joins TRBV6-2 or TRBV6-3 and TRBJ2-7; the D gene is possibly TRBD2 (6 bases). Trimming removed 8 bases from V and 5 bases from J, with 10 bases in between. This CDR3 is 11 amino acids long. The germline gives CDR1 MNHEY, CDR2 SVGEGT. The CDR3 loop is CASGDWDEQYF. CDR3 nucleotide sequence: TGTGCCAGCGGGGACTGGGACGAGCAGTACTTC.

This clonotype was counted between two and nine times. The chain links TRBV29-1 to TRBJ2-4, with 10 positions matching TRBD2. CDR3 length: 13 residues. Trimming at V came to 2 bases and at J to 13 bases, leaving 8 bases not matched to a gene. Germline CDR1 reads SQVTM; CDR2 reads ANQGSEA. Here the CDR3 reads CSVELAGAGTQYF. CDR3 sequence (DNA): TGCAGCGTTGAACTAGCGGGGGCGGGCACCCAGTACTTC.

This clonotype appeared a few times. The chain uses TRBV3-1 and TRBJ2-3, with 7 bases matching TRBD1. CDR1 LGHDT and CDR2 YNNKEL come from the germline V gene (reference sequence). V trimming: 6 bases; J trimming: 2 bases; junction bases outside the gene matches: 8. The CDR3 is 15 residues long. The CDR3 coding sequence is TGTGCCAGCAGTTCTAGACAGGGTGACACAGATACGCAGTATTTT. Protein: CASSSRQGDTDTQYF.

The chain employs TRBV19 and TRBJ2-7; possibly TRBD1 for D (6 bases). V was trimmed by 0 bases and J by 3 bases, leaving 12 bases between them. Germline CDR1 is LNHDA and CDR2 is SQIVND (reference sequence). CDR3 length equals 15 residues. The CDR3 region is CASSIEGASIYEQYF. The CDR3 nucleotides read TGTGCCAGTAGTATAGAGGGGGCTTCGATCTACGAGCAGTACTTC.

The genes are TRBV6-2 or TRBV6-3 and TRBJ2-7; 8 positions agree with TRBD1. There are 15 residues in the CDR3. The J segment lost 7 bases and the V segment lost 6 bases, leaving 14 bases of the junction unmatched. The germline V gene has CDR1 MNHEY and CDR2 SVGEGT. The DNA of the CDR3 is TGTGCCAGCAGGAAACAGGGGGGATCCTACAATGAGCAGTACTTC. The encoded protein is CASRKQGGSYNEQYF.

This clonotype came up a few times. The gene calls are TRBV30 and TRBJ1-2, with D perhaps TRBD1 (6 bases). Per germline, CDR1 GTSNPN and CDR2 SVGIG (reference sequence). V was cut by 7 bases and J by 2 bases, with 17 bases left in between. The CDR3 is 14 residues long. The CDR3 is CASEFSGVNYGYTF. CDR3 bases: TGTGCCTCCGAGTTTTCAGGGGTCAACTATGGCTACACCTTC. The whole variable domain, remainder taken from reference TRBV30 and TRBJ1-2, is SQTIHQWPATLVQPVGSPLSLECTVEGTSNPNLYWYRQAAGRGLQLLFYSVGIGQISSEVPQNLSASRPQDRQFILSSKKLLLSDSGFYLCASEFSGVNYGYTFGSGTRLTVV.

Note on this clonotype: This clone may be a read error of a much larger clone one base away. The genes are TRBV14 and TRBJ2-5, with 8 bases lining up with TRBD2. Germline V gene sequence: CDR1 SGHDN, CDR2 FVKESK. Unmatched junction bases numbered 12, after V lost 4 bases and J lost 11 bases. This CDR3 is 14 amino acids long. DNA for the CDR3: TGTGCCAGCAGCCCTCAGCGGGGGTACAATGAGCAGTACTTC. It specifies CASSPQRGYNEQYF.

This clonotype was seen a few times. The rearrangement uses TRBV7-6 and TRBJ1-1; 7 bases match TRBD1. The germline CDR1 and CDR2 sequences are SGHVS and FNYEAQ. There are 13 residues in the CDR3. V was clipped by 6 bases and J by 5 bases; unmatched bases: 6. CDR3 region: CASSVDRETEAFF. As DNA, the CDR3 is TGTGCCAGCAGTGTAGACAGGGAGACTGAAGCTTTCTTT.

In this sample, this clonotype turned up once. The chain uses TRBV4-3 and TRBJ2-1; 9 bases map to TRBD2. V lost 0 bases, J lost 13 bases, and 10 bases stayed unmatched. Germline V lookup: CDR1 LGHNA, CDR2 YSLEER. This CDR3 contains 15 residues. This chain's CDR3 is CASSQDAGGPRTQFF. The DNA of the CDR3 is TGCGCCAGCAGCCAAGATGCGGGGGGGCCGCGGACCCAGTTCTTC.

The CDR3 bases are TGTGCCAGCAGCCCGAGCGGACTAGCGGGGGTCGAGCAGTACTTC. This gives the protein CASSPSGLAGVEQYF. The chain has TRBV6-5 and TRBJ2-7, with 13 bases that match TRBD2. The CDR3 totals 15 residues. The V and J ends lost 6 bases and 6 bases, in that order; junction bases with no gene match: 8. Per the germline V gene, CDR1 is MNHEY and CDR2 is SVGAGI.

Only a few counts were recorded for this clonotype. The rearrangement uses TRBV7-2 and TRBJ2-5; tentatively, D is TRBD1 or TRBD2 (5 bases each). This CDR3 contains 13 residues. V was shortened by 5 bases and J by 7 bases, with 14 bases between the two germline ends. Germline V gene data show CDR1 as SGHTA and CDR2 as FQGNSA. CDR3 bases: TGTGCCAGCAGCGTACGAGGGGTTGGGACCCAGTACTTC. Translating gives CASSVRGVGTQYF.

The V call is TRBV5-1, the J call TRBJ2-2; TRBD1 matches at 10 bases. The length of the CDR3 is 17 residues. V lost 3 bases, J lost 1 base, and 6 bases stayed unmatched. In germline, CDR1 is SGHRS, CDR2 YFSETQ. The CDR3 region is CASSSDRGQRNTGELFF. The CDR3 region has the DNA TGCGCCAGCAGCTCAGACAGGGGGCAGAGGAACACCGGGGAGCTGTTTTTT.

Of note for this clonotype: With a much larger clone just one base away, this may be a read error. The gene calls are TRBV20-1 and TRBJ1-2; perhaps TRBD1 as D (5 bases). The CDR3 covers 15 residues. Looked up from germline, CDR1 is DFQATT and CDR2 is SNEGSKA (reference sequence). CDR3 in amino acids: CSAGETVNYNYGYTF. DNA for the CDR3: TGCAGTGCTGGAGAGACAGTGAACTATAACTATGGCTACACCTTC.

J is TRBJ2-5 and V is TRBV7-2, with 10 positions matching TRBD2. V was pared by 5 bases and J by 7 bases, with 13 bases of the junction left unmatched. Germline V gives CDR1 SGHTA, CDR2 FQGNSA. CDR3 length equals 16 residues. CDR3 nucleotide sequence: TGTGCCAGCAGCACCGCTAGCGGGGGAGCCCTCGCGACCCAGTACTTC. Translation gives CASSTASGGALATQYF.

The chain employs TRBV20-1 and TRBJ2-5; 9 bases align to TRBD1. V trimming: 3 bases; J trimming: 6 bases; junction bases outside the gene matches: 5. Germline V lookup: CDR1 DFQATT, CDR2 SNEGSKA (reference sequence). The CDR3 extends over 13 amino acids. The CDR3 sequence is CSASPGTGKTQYF. CDR3 nucleotides: TGCAGTGCTAGCCCCGGGACAGGGAAGACCCAGTACTTC.

In this sample, this clonotype turned up a few times. The chain combines TRBV7-2 with TRBJ2-7; tentative D call: TRBD2 (5 bases). CDR3 length: 14 residues. Trimming cost V 2 bases and J 5 bases, with 13 bases left between them. The germline CDR1 and CDR2 sequences are SGHTA and FQGNSA. Here the CDR3 DNA reads TGTGCCAGCAGCTTATCCGGACTGGAAGACGAGCAGTACTTC. This translates into CASSLSGLEDEQYF.

The V and J genes are TRBV9 and TRBJ1-4, with TRBD1 identical over 9 bases. The J segment lost 6 bases and the V segment lost 0 bases, leaving 3 bases of the junction unmatched. The CDR3 contains 15 residues. CDR1 SGDLS and CDR2 YYNGEE come from the germline V gene. CDR3 coding DNA: TGTGCCAGCAGCGTAGGGGGACAGGGTGATGAAAAACTGTTTTTT. It translates to CASSVGGQGDEKLFF.

The chain uses TRBV29-1 and TRBJ2-1; 7 bases are shared with TRBD1. Germline V gene data show CDR1 as SQVTM and CDR2 as ANQGSEA. CDR3 length: 15 amino acids. The ends lost 1 base at V and 1 base at J; junction bases unmatched: 4. The CDR3: CSVEVWDSSYNEQFF. CDR3 in DNA: TGCAGCGTTGAAGTTTGGGACAGTTCCTACAATGAGCAGTTCTTC.

This clonotype was detected many times. The chain couples TRBV7-2 to TRBJ2-7; no clear D gene. Per germline, CDR1 SGHTA and CDR2 FQGNSA. This CDR3 spans 13 amino acids. The germline V and J ends were trimmed by 1 base and 1 base, with 5 bases remaining between them. The CDR3 sequence: CASSLVDSYEQYF. The CDR3 region has the DNA TGTGCCAGCAGCTTAGTGGATTCCTACGAGCAGTACTTC.

The V gene is TRBV9, the J gene TRBJ2-5; 9 nucleotides match TRBD2. V shed 4 bases, J shed 5 bases, and the junction held 12 bases outside the gene matches. The CDR3 runs to 16 residues. Germline CDR1 is SGDLS and CDR2 is YYNGEE. The CDR3 sequence: CASSPGGLAPRETQYF. CDR3 sequence (DNA): TGTGCCAGCAGCCCAGGTGGACTAGCGCCGAGGGAGACCCAGTACTTC. The full variable domain, with the rest looked up from reference TRBV9 and TRBJ2-5, is DSGVTQTPKHLITATGQRVTLRCSPRSGDLSVYWYQQSLDQGLQFLIQYYNGEERAKGNILERFSAQQFPDLHSELNLSSLELGDSALYFCASSPGGLAPRETQYFGPGTRLLVL.

The V and J genes are TRBV29-1 and TRBJ2-3; perhaps D is TRBD1 or TRBD2 (5 bases each). This CDR3 spans 15 amino acids. Germline values: CDR1 SQVTM, CDR2 ANQGSEA. Trimming took 6 bases from V and 10 from J, leaving 26 bases between them. This chain's CDR3 is CSVLYSRDVLDAQYF. The DNA of the CDR3 is TGCAGCGTACTCTATTCCCGGGACGTGTTGGATGCGCAGTATTTT.

The V call is TRBV28, the J call TRBJ2-5; TRBD2 matches at 7 bases. With V trimmed by 7 bases and J by 2 bases, 10 bases remained unmatched. Looked up from germline, CDR1 is MDHEN and CDR2 is SYDVKM. The length of the CDR3 is 15 residues. The CDR3 DNA reads TGTGCCAGCACTCCTCTGTCTAGCGGACAAGAGACCCAGTACTTC. Its translation: CASTPLSSGQETQYF.

The rearrangement joins TRBV9 to TRBJ2-7; a possible D gene is TRBD1 (6 bases). The J call may be wrong; the DNA end is better matched by TRBJ2-4. The CDR3 consists of 15 residues. Germline CDR1 reads SGDLS; CDR2 reads YYNGEE. This CDR3 is CASSETGLSKNIQYF. The CDR3 DNA reads as TGTGCCAGCAGCGAAACAGGGTTGAGCAAAAACATTCAGTACTTC.

The genes are TRBV12-3 or TRBV12-4 and TRBJ2-3; TRBD2 aligns across 8 bases. The CDR3 spans 21 residues. The V and J ends lost 3 bases and 2 bases, in that order; junction bases with no gene match: 22. CDR3 region: CASSFARLPGGDPLYTDTQYF. Here the CDR3 DNA reads TGTGCCAGCAGTTTCGCCCGACTTCCCGGGGGGGACCCTCTTTACACAGATACGCAGTATTTT.

Turning to this clonotype: This may be a read error, as it is one base from a much larger clone. The gene calls are TRBV4-1 and TRBJ1-2, with D possibly being TRBD1 (6 bases). The CDR3 covers 11 residues. CDR1 is MGHRA, CDR2 YSYEKL, per germline. Trimming pared 4 bases from V and 12 bases from J, leaving 12 bases between. This chain's CDR3 is CASSPSTGNTF. The CDR3 DNA sequence: TGCGCCAGCAGCCCATCGACAGGCAACACCTTC.